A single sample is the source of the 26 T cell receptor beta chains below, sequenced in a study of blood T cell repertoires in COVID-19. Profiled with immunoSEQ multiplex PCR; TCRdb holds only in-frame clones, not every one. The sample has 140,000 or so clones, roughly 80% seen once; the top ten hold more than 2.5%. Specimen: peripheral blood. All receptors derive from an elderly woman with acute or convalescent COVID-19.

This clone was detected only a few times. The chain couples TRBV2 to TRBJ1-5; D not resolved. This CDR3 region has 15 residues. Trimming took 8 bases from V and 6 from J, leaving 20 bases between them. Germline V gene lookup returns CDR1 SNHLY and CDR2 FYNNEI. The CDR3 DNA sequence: TGTGCCAGCGGATATTCGGGAAGGAGGCCTCAGCCCCAGCATTTT. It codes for CASGYSGRRPQPQHF.

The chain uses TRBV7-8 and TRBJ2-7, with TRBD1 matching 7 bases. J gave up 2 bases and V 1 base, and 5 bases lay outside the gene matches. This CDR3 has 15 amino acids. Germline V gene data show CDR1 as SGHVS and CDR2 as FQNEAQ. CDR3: CASSLGQGVTYEQYF. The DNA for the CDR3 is TGTGCCAGCAGCTTAGGTCAGGGGGTAACCTACGAGCAGTACTTC.

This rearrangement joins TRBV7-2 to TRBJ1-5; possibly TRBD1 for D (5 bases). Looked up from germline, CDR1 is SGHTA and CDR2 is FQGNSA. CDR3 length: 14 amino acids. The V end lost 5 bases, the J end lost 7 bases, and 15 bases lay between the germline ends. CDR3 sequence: CASSLLGGEQPQHF. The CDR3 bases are TGTGCCAGCAGCCTCCTGGGGGGGGAACAGCCCCAGCATTTT.

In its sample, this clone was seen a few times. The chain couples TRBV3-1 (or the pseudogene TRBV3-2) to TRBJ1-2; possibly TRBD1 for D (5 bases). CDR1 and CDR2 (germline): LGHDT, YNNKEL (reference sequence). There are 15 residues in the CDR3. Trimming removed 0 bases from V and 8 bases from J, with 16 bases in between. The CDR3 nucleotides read TGTGCCAGCAGCCAAGATGTAGGGGTCCGGTGGGGCTACACCTTC. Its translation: CASSQDVGVRWGYTF.

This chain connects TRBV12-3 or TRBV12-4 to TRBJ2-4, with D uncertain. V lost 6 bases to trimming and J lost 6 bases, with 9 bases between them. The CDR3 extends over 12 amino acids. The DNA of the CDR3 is TGTGCCAGCAGCCCCTCCCTAAACATTCAGTACTTC. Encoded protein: CASSPSLNIQYF.

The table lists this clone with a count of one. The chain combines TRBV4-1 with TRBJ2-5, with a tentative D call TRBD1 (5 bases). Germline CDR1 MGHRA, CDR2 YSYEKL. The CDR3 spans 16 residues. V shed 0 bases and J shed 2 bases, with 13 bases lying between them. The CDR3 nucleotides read TGCGCCAGCAGCCAAGATAGGTCGACAGTTCAAGAGACCCAGTACTTC. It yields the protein CASSQDRSTVQETQYF.

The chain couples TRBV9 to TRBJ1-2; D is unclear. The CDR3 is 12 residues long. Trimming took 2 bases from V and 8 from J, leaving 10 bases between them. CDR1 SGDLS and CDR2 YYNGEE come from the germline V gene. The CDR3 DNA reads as TGTGCCAGCAGCGTGGGAGGCGGGGGCTACACCTTC. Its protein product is CASSVGGGGYTF.

The CDR3 region is CASSVGAGGGYGYTF. The CDR3 DNA is TGTGCCAGCAGCGTAGGAGCAGGGGGCGGCTATGGCTACACCTTC. This chain links TRBV9 with TRBJ1-2; 8 nucleotides agree with TRBD1. The junction had 5 bases not matched to a gene; V was cut back by 0 bases and J by 4 bases. The CDR3 is 15 amino acids. Germline V gene lookup returns CDR1 SGDLS and CDR2 YYNGEE.

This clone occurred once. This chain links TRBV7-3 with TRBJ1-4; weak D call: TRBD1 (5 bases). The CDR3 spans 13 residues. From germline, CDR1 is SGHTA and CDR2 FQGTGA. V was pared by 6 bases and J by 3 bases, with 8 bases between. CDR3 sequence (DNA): TGTGCCAGCAGTATGGGGCCTAATGAAAAACTGTTTTTT. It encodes CASSMGPNEKLFF.

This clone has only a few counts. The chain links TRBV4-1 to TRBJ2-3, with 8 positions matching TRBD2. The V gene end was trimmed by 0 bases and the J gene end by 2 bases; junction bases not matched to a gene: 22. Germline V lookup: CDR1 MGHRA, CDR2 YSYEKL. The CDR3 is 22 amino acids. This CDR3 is CASSQDLGSPGLVRENTDTQYF. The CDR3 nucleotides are TGCGCCAGCAGCCAAGATCTAGGTTCTCCGGGACTAGTTAGGGAGAACACAGATACGCAGTATTTT.

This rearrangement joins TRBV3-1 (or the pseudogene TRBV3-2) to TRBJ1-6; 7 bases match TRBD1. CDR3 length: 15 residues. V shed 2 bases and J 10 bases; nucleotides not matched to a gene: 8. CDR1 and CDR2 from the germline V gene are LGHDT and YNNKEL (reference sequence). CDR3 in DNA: TGTGCCAGCAGCCAACTTGTAGGGGGCGGGTCACCCCTCCACTTT. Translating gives CASSQLVGGGSPLHF.

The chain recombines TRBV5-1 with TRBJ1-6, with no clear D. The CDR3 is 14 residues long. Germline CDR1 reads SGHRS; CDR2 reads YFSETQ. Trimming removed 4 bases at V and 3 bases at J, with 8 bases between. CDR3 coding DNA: TGCGCCAGCAGCCCCGGGTACTATAATTCACCCCTCCACTTT. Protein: CASSPGYYNSPLHF.

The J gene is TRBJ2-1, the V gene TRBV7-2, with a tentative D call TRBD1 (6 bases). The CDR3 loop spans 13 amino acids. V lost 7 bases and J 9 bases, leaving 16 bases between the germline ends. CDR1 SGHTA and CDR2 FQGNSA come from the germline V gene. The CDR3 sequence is CASTTGQRSEQFF. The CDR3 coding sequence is TGTGCCAGCACTACAGGGCAACGGAGTGAGCAGTTCTTC.

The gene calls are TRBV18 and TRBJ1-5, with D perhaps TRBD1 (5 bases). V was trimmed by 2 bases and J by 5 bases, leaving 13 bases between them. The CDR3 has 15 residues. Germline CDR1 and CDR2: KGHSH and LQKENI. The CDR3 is CASSPSHQGDQPQHF. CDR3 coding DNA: TGTGCCAGCTCACCAAGCCACCAGGGTGATCAGCCCCAGCATTTT. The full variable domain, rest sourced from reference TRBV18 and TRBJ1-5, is NAGVMQNPRHLVRRRGQEARLRCSPMKGHSHVYWYRQLPEEGLKFMVYLQKENIIDESGMPKERFSAEFPKEGPSILRIQQVVRGDSAAYFCASSPSHQGDQPQHFGDGTRLSIL.

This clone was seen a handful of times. The CDR3 DNA reads as TGTGCCATCAGAGATGGGACAGCGAACACTGAAGCTTTCTTT. Translating gives CAIRDGTANTEAFF. The chain joins TRBV10-3 to TRBJ1-1, with 7 nucleotides matching TRBD1. Germline V CDR1 and CDR2: ENHRY, SYGVKD. J was trimmed by 1 base and V by 6 bases; bases with no gene match: 5. The CDR3 runs 14 residues.

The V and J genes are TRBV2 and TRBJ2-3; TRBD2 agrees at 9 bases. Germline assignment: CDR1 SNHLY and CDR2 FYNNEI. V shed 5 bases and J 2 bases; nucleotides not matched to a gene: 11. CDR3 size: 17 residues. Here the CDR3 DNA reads TGTGCCAGCAGTCCCCTAGGGCTAGCGGGGACCACAGATACGCAGTATTTT. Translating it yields CASSPLGLAGTTDTQYF.

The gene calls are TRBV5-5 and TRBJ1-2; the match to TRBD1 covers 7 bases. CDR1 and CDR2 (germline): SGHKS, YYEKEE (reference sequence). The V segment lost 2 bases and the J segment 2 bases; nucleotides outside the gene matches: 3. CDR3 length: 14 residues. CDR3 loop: CASSFLGQNYGYTF. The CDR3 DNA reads TGTGCCAGCAGCTTCCTGGGACAGAACTATGGCTACACCTTC.

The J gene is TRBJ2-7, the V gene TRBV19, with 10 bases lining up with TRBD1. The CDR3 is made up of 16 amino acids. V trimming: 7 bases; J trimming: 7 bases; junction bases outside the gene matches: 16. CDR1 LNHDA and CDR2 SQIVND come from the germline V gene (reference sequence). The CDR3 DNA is TGTGCCAGTAACCAAGGAACCGACAGGGGGCGCCGGGAGCAGTACTTC. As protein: CASNQGTDRGRREQYF.

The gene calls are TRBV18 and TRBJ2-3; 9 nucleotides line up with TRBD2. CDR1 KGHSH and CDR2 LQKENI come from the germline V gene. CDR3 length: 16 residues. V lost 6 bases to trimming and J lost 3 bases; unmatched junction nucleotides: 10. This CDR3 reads CASSIKAGGQTDTQYF. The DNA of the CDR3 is TGTGCCAGCTCCATTAAAGCGGGGGGACAAACAGATACGCAGTATTTT.

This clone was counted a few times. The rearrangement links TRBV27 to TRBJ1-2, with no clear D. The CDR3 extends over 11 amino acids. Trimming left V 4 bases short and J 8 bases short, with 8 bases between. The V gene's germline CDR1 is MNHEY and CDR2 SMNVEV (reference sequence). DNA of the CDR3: TGTGCCAGCAGTTCGGGATTCGGCTACACCTTC. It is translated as CASSSGFGYTF.

CDR3 residues: CATSAARISGGSDEQFF. The CDR3 region has the DNA TGTGCCACCAGTGCCGCCCGGATCAGCGGGGGGAGTGATGAGCAGTTCTTC. The gene calls are TRBV24-1 and TRBJ2-1, with TRBD2 identical over 9 bases. The V gene end was trimmed by 5 bases and the J gene end by 8 bases; junction bases not matched to a gene: 15. The CDR3 sequence is 17 residues long. The germline V gene has CDR1 KGHDR and CDR2 SFDVKD.

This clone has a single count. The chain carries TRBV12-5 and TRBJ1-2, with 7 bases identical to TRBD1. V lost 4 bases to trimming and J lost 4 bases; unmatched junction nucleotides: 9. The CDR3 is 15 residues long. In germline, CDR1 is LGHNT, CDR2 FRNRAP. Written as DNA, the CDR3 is TGTGCTAGTGGTTCGGGACAGAGCTTTTTCTATGGCTACACCTTC. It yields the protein CASGSGQSFFYGYTF.

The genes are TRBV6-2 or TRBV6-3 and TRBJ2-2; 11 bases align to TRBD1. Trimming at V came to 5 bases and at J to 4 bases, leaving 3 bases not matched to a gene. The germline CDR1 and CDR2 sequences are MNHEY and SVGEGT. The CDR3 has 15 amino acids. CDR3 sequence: CASSKGTGGTGELFF. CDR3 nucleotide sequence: TGTGCCAGCAGTAAAGGGACAGGGGGCACCGGGGAGCTGTTTTTT.

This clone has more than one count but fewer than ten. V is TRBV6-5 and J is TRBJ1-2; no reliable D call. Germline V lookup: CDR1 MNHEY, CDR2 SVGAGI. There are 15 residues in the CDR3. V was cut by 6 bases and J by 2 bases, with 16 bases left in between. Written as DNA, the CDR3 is TGTGCCAGCAGCGCCGCCACTAGGCAGAACTATGGCTACACCTTC. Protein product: CASSAATRQNYGYTF.

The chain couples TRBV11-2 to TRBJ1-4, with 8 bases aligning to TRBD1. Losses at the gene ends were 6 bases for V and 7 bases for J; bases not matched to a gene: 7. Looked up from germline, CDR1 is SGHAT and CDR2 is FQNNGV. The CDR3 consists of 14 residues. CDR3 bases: TGTGCCAGCAGGGATGGGACAGGCGGTGAAAAACTGTTTTTT. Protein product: CASRDGTGGEKLFF.

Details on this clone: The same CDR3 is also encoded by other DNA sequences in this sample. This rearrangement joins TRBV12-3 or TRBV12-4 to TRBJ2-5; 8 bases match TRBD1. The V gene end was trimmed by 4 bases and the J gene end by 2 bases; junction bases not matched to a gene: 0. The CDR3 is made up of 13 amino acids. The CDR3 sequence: CASSWDRQETQYF. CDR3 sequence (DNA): TGTGCCAGCAGTTGGGACAGGCAAGAGACCCAGTACTTC.